This T cell receptor (beta chain) was observed in a study of persistence of HIV-infected CD4 T cells. The immunoSEQ assay was version 4, run in survey mode. Clones were sequenced by immunoSEQ multiplex PCR, and TCRdb holds only the in-frame ones, with some missing. Altogether 20,000 to 25,000 clones are present, approximately 79% being singletons, with the ten largest covering approximately 1.7%. An overlapping HIV-1 Gag peptide pool stimulated these cells at 0.95 to 1 ug/peptide/mL. Sorting of responding CD4+ T cells relied on upregulated CD40 ligand together with CD69. This CDR3 region has 18 residues. In germline, CDR1 is MDHEN, CDR2 SYDVKM. Unmatched junction bases numbered 13, after V lost 3 bases and J lost 2 bases. This clone was detected once. Antigen unknown.

This chain joins TRBV28 and TRBJ2-7, with TRBD1 matching over 10 bases. The specimen was CD4+ T cells sorted from PBMCs after roughly 20-hour stimulation, collected from a patient who received antiretroviral therapy. This sequence was found in an adult man with HIV who was CMV-seropositive. CDR3 DNA sequence: TGTGCCAGCAGTTTCGGGGGACAGGGGATCTCCTTCGCCTACGAGCAGTACTTC. This translates into CASSFGGQGISFAYEQYF.